This TCR beta chain was captured by sequencing in a study of molecular identifiers for immune sequencing clone quantification (dated by TCRdb to 2017 to 2018). About the investigation overall: In a replicate experiment, RNA from about 20,000 or 100,000 naive CD8 T cells was split into five aliquots, four of which were sequenced. The study was a methods study using CD8 T cells to benchmark molecular-identifier clustering-based TCR repertoire sequencing (MIDCIRS) and TCR RNA copy counting.

What the study reported, not specific to this receptor: In CMV-specific effector cells, clones with more than 20 RNA copies contained over 98% of molecules, whereas in naive cells such clones contained under 1% of molecules. The sizes of highly expanded clones could end up underestimated when identical TCR molecules share a barcode. Spiked-in Jurkat TCR RNA equivalent to a single cell was reported to be detectable even among one million naive CD8 T cells. When barcode sub-clustering was left out, chimeric consensus sequences inflated TCR diversity, with chimeras reaching as high as 47%. Modeling indicated approximately 3 TCR RNA copies recovered per cell, compared with around 10 by digital PCR, which implies a capture efficiency of about 31%. Naive libraries contained spiked-in Jurkat TCR RNA (roughly ten copies' worth), which is not part of the donor repertoire.

From cysteine to phenylalanine, the CDR3 is 15 amino acids long. Of all the DNA, just the CDR3 is kept, 45 bases in frame from base 1. V trim: 3 bases; J trim: 3 bases; unmatched bases: 3. On this clonotype: Its target antigen remains unknown. The sample holds no much larger clone one base away, and base qualities are not on file.

Preparation of the library involved PCR. This sample was sequenced with a NextSeq 500. Bulk TCR libraries were made following a previously described method, with the TCR primers given in Table S5. The Qiagen AllPrep DNA/RNA kit was used to purify total RNA. Reads from multiple sequencing runs of the same library were pooled before analysis. Regarding the original processing steps: Reads were retained only if an exact TCR constant sequence was present, and the retained reads were trimmed to 150 nt and grouped according to their 12-nt molecular barcodes. Reads in each barcode group were sub-clustered using a 15% Levenshtein threshold, and a quality-weighted consensus sequence was built for each RNA molecule. Non-functional sequences were filtered out, along with any lower-count sequence sitting one edit away from another sequence. On the basis of fitting two negative binomial distributions, barcode sub-clusters with fewer than 20% of the maximum read count were discarded. TCRdb applied fastp at Q25 and MiXCR to the public reads, then kept only in-frame beta chains. Merged by CDR3 protein, the rows form single entries marked with the most common genes and DNA. TCRdb's processing, not the authors' own work, is the source of the V and J calls. The sample table lists a few hundred thousand distinct CDR3 sequences, about a quarter of them with a count of one. About 0.73% of the sample is taken by the ten largest.

Libraries of naive CD8 T cells were built from anywhere between roughly 17,000 and 1,000,000 sorted cells, with 10%, 30% or 50% of the purified RNA used. Naive CD8 T cells were FACS-sorted as CD8+CD4-CCR7+CD45RA+ on a BD FACSAria II into RLT Plus buffer. Nine to eleven TCR copies' worth of Jurkat RNA were spiked into about 20,000-1,100,000 naive CD8 T cell samples to test detection sensitivity. CD8 T cells were enriched with RosetteSep CD8+ T Cell Enrichment Cocktail and Ficoll-Paque, followed by ACK red cell lysis. The sample was naive CD8+ T cells from blood, with Jurkat cell RNA spiked in. The meaning of the sample's cell subset or site label: FACS-sorted CD8+CD4-CCR7+CD45RA+ naive T cells. This sequence uses TRBV12-3 or TRBV12-4 and TRBJ2-3, with TRBD2 identical over 10 junction bases. The clonotype was recovered from a human donor in good health. Some libraries in this study had Jurkat cell RNA spiked in. CDR3 protein: CASSFLTSGTDTQYF. The nucleotides read TGTGCCAGCAGTTTTTTGACTAGCGGGACAGATACGCAGTATTTT.